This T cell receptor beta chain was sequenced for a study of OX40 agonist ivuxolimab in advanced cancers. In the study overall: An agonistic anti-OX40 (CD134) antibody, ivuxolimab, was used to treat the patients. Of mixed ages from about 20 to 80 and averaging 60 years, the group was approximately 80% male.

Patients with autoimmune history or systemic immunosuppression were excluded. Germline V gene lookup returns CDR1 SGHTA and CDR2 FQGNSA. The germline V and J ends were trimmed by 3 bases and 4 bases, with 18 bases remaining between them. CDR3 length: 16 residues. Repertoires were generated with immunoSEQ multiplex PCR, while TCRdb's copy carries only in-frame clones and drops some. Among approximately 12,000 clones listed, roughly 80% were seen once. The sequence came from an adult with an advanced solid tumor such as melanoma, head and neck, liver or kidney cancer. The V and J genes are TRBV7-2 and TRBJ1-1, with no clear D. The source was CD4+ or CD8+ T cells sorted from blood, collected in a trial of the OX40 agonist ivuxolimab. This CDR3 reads CASSLRAYSGSTEAFF. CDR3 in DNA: TGTGCCAGCAGCTTGCGGGCCTATTCGGGGAGCACTGAAGCTTTCTTT.